This T cell receptor (beta chain) was identified in a study of blood T cell repertoires in COVID-19. Study-wide context: Researchers got acute and convalescent COVID-19 samples from the United States, Italy and Spain. Sample material is recorded as cDNA or gDNA derived from T cells, B-cell-depleted T cells, or PBMCs.

In the study's own analysis: Reference gene primer amplification gave nucleated cell count estimates. Data came from immunoSEQ multiplex PCR; TCRdb stores just in-frame clones and leaves some out. The DNA was the basis for D and trimming; V, J and clone size are from that table. The table lists roughly 260,000 clones, over 80% of them singletons, with over 3.5% in the top ten. This clone came up once. V gave up 5 bases and J gave up 4 bases; unmatched junction bases: 4. CDR3 size: 13 residues. The germline gives CDR1 MNHEY, CDR2 SMNVEV (reference sequence). The V call is TRBV27, the J call TRBJ1-2; TRBD1 aligns across 7 bases. This TCR derives from a woman aged 40 to 50 with acute or convalescent COVID-19. The sequencing input was peripheral blood. The CDR3 coding sequence is TGTGCCAGCAGTCAACAGGGGATCTATGGCTACACCTTC. As protein: CASSQQGIYGYTF.